The next 16 T cell receptor beta chains were all read from a single sample in a study of T cell responses to AZD1222 COVID-19 vaccine. Measured with immunoSEQ multiplex PCR; TCRdb has only the in-frame clones, and not every one. The sample lists more than 95,000 clones, about nine tenths seen once, with 1.1% in the top ten. The sequencing used peripheral blood, collected on day 0 of AZD1222 vaccination. These receptors were obtained from an adult in good health.

The chain couples TRBV18 to TRBJ2-1; tentatively, D is TRBD1 (5 bases). With 4 bases removed from V and 5 bases from J, the gap between germline ends came to 12 bases. There are 14 residues in the CDR3. Germline V lookup: CDR1 KGHSH, CDR2 LQKENI. In DNA, the CDR3 is TGTGCCAGCTCACGTCAGACAGCCGACAATGAGCAGTTCTTC. It encodes CASSRQTADNEQFF.

CDR3 coding DNA: TGTGCCAGCAGCCGAACTAGCGGGGGTACCTACAATGAGCAGTTCTTC. Its protein product is CASSRTSGGTYNEQFF. The J gene is TRBJ2-1, the V gene TRBV4-2; 11 nucleotides match TRBD2. CDR1 is LGHNA and CDR2 is YNFKEQ in the germline V gene. The V gene end was trimmed by 4 bases and the J gene end by 2 bases; junction bases not matched to a gene: 4. The CDR3 has 16 residues.

CDR3 coding DNA: TGTGCCAGCAGTCTGTCATGGGGGTTCAGCACTGAAGCTTTCTTT. Amino acid sequence: CASSLSWGFSTEAFF. This chain joins TRBV27 and TRBJ1-1, with D tentatively TRBD1 (5 bases). V was pared by 5 bases and J by 4 bases, with 17 bases between. Per the germline V gene, CDR1 is MNHEY and CDR2 is SMNVEV (reference sequence). This CDR3 region has 15 residues.

V and J are TRBV9 and TRBJ2-5; unclear D gene. This CDR3 has 13 residues. Trimming pared 4 bases from V and 3 bases from J, leaving 10 bases between. Germline V gives CDR1 SGDLS, CDR2 YYNGEE. CDR3 sequence (DNA): TGTGCCAGCAGCCCCCGAAATAAAGAGACCCAGTACTTC. It yields the protein CASSPRNKETQYF. The whole variable domain, filled in from reference TRBV9 and TRBJ2-5, reads DSGVTQTPKHLITATGQRVTLRCSPRSGDLSVYWYQQSLDQGLQFLIQYYNGEERAKGNILERFSAQQFPDLHSELNLSSLELGDSALYFCASSPRNKETQYFGPGTRLLVL.

The chain joins TRBV6-5 to TRBJ2-2; 9 bases match TRBD1. J lost 2 bases, V lost 10 bases, and 8 bases had no gene match. CDR1 MNHEY and CDR2 SVGAGI come from the germline V gene. The CDR3 contains 15 residues. The DNA of the CDR3 is TGTGCCACCCGCGGGACAGGGTTTAACACCGGGGAGCTGTTTTTT. Translation: CATRGTGFNTGELFF.

The rearrangement links TRBV4-1 to TRBJ2-7, with 7 bases identical to TRBD2. Looked up from germline, CDR1 is MGHRA and CDR2 is YSYEKL. This CDR3 contains 15 residues. V was pared by 4 bases and J by 0 bases, with 6 bases of the junction left unmatched. DNA for the CDR3: TGCGCCAGCAGCCCTATAGCGGGTAGCTCCTACGAGCAGTACTTC. Amino acid sequence: CASSPIAGSSYEQYF.

This chain uses TRBV20-1 with TRBJ2-1; no clear D gene. The CDR3 length is 10 residues. Trimming stripped 6 bases from V and 5 bases from J, with 5 bases between. Germline V gives CDR1 DFQATT, CDR2 SNEGSKA (reference sequence). The CDR3 region has the DNA TGCAGTGCCTTAGACAATGAGCAGTTCTTC. The encoded protein is CSALDNEQFF.

The chain employs TRBV7-3 and TRBJ2-5; 8 positions agree with TRBD1. Trimming took 5 bases from V and 5 from J; bases not matched to a gene: 4. CDR1 and CDR2 (germline): SGHTA, FQGTGA. The CDR3 has 13 amino acids. The CDR3 spells CASSPTGVETQYF. The CDR3 coding sequence is TGTGCCAGCAGCCCGACAGGGGTGGAGACCCAGTACTTC.

This chain uses TRBV30 with TRBJ1-4; D is unresolved. Trimming took 2 bases from V and 0 from J, leaving 7 bases between them. The CDR3 length is 14 residues. The germline V gene has CDR1 GTSNPN and CDR2 SVGIG (reference sequence). CDR3 sequence: CAWSSPPTNEKLFF. CDR3 DNA sequence: TGTGCCTGGAGTAGCCCGCCAACTAATGAAAAACTGTTTTTT.

This rearrangement joins TRBV27 to TRBJ2-1; D is ambiguous. The CDR3 sequence is 15 residues long. V lost 2 bases and J lost 7, with 15 bases in between. Germline values: CDR1 MNHEY, CDR2 SMNVEV (reference sequence). The CDR3 nucleotides read TGTGCCAGCAGTTTAAGGGCAGGTTTACGGAATGAGCAGTTCTTC. It specifies CASSLRAGLRNEQFF.

This rearrangement joins TRBV3-1 (or the pseudogene TRBV3-2) to TRBJ2-3; TRBD2 matches 7 bases. V gave up 4 bases and J gave up 4 bases; unmatched junction bases: 11. CDR1 and CDR2 (germline): LGHDT, YNNKEL (reference sequence). CDR3 length equals 16 residues. The CDR3 DNA sequence: TGTGCCAGCAGCCGCTTCCCGGGACGGGGGGCAGATACGCAGTATTTT. Amino acid sequence: CASSRFPGRGADTQYF.

In its sample, this clone was seen once. The chain recombines TRBV15 with TRBJ2-5; weak D call: TRBD2 (6 bases). V was pared by 1 base and J by 5 bases, with 8 bases between. Per the germline V gene, CDR1 is LNHNV and CDR2 is YYDKDF (reference sequence). The CDR3 spans 13 residues. CDR3 sequence reads: CATSRGTKETQYF. DNA of the CDR3: TGTGCCACCAGCAGAGGGACTAAGGAGACCCAGTACTTC.

The chain carries TRBV9 and TRBJ2-5; D tentatively reads TRBD1 or TRBD2 (6 bases each). Germline CDR1 is SGDLS and CDR2 is YYNGEE. The CDR3 sequence is 14 residues long. V was cut by 0 bases and J by 7 bases, with 13 bases left in between. In nucleotides, the CDR3 is TGTGCCAGCAGCGTAGCGTCGGGGGCGTCGACCCAGTACTTC. It translates to CASSVASGASTQYF.

The V call is TRBV5-1, the J call TRBJ1-2, with D perhaps matching TRBD1 (6 bases). This CDR3 spans 14 amino acids. V was cut by 4 bases and J by 5 bases, with 15 bases left in between. Germline V gene sequence: CDR1 SGHRS, CDR2 YFSETQ. The CDR3 DNA is TGCGCCAGCAGCCGCTCCGGACAGCCATATGGCTACACCTTC. It codes for CASSRSGQPYGYTF. Supplemented by reference TRBV5-1 and TRBJ1-2, the full variable domain reads KAGVTQTPRYLIKTRGQQVTLSCSPISGHRSVSWYQQTPGQGLQFLFEYFSETQRNKGNFPGRFSGRQFSNSRSEMNVSTLELGDSALYLCASSRSGQPYGYTFGSGTRLTVV.

This clone was observed once. The gene calls are TRBV7-3 and TRBJ2-3; 8 nucleotides agree with TRBD2. The V gene's germline CDR1 is SGHTA and CDR2 FQGTGA. This CDR3 comprises 16 residues. Germline trimming cut 5 bases from V and 1 base from J; bases unmatched to any gene: 8. In nucleotides, the CDR3 is TGTGCCAGCAGCGGTGGGACTAGTCACGGCACAGATACGCAGTATTTT. This encodes CASSGGTSHGTDTQYF.

The chain combines TRBV5-6 with TRBJ1-2; D gene unclear. Trimming removed 0 bases at V and 7 bases at J, with 4 bases between. The CDR3 has 11 residues. Germline-derived CDR1 and CDR2 are SGHDT and YYEEEE. The CDR3 nucleotides read TGTGCCAGCAGCTTGGGGGTTGGCTACACCTTC. This sequence encodes CASSLGVGYTF.